Listed below are T cell receptor beta chains from one sample, sequenced in a study of T cell responses to AZD1222 COVID-19 vaccine. Libraries were prepared by immunoSEQ multiplex PCR; TCRdb keeps only in-frame clonotypes and omits some of them. Among about 160,000 clones listed, approximately 90% were seen once. Sequencing was performed on peripheral blood, taken 28 days after the second AZD1222 dose. These receptors were collected from an adult who received the AZD1222 COVID-19 vaccine. Each CDR3 is given with its conserved first and last residue. The order of the fields is V gene, clone size, J gene, D gene, CDR3 protein, CDR3 DNA. A D gene is named only where the DNA matches it firmly. Size is omitted from some rows. Given values are once, few, many or a class for expanded clones.

TRBV7-9	NA	TRBJ2-5	NA	CASSPLTTPGETQYF	TGTGCCAGCAGCCCGCTGACAACACCGGGCGAGACCCAGTACTTC
TRBV18	few	TRBJ2-7	NA	CASSGGYGGSYEQYF	TGTGCCAGCTCAGGAGGTTATGGGGGAAGCTACGAGCAGTACTTC
TRBV5-1	NA	TRBJ1-2	NA	CASSLDGGQGYTF	TGCGCCAGCAGCTTGGATGGAGGGCAAGGCTACACCTTC
TRBV4-3	NA	TRBJ1-2	TRBD1	CASSQDYSGTVNYGYTF	TGCGCCAGCAGCCAAGATTACTCCGGGACAGTAAACTATGGCTACACCTTC
TRBV9	NA	TRBJ1-1	NA	CASSVVSALNTEAFF	TGTGCCAGCAGCGTAGTTTCAGCGCTGAACACTGAAGCTTTCTTT
TRBV19	NA	TRBJ2-4	NA	CASSIIGGGLAKNIQYF	TGTGCCAGTAGTATAATAGGTGGGGGCCTAGCCAAAAACATTCAGTACTTC
TRBV5-1	NA	TRBJ1-1	NA	CASNNDPNTEAFF	TGCGCCAGCAATAACGATCCGAACACTGAAGCTTTCTTT
TRBV9	NA	TRBJ2-5	TRBD2	CASSPLWGPSGGPREAQETQYF	TGTGCCAGCAGCCCACTTTGGGGGCCTAGCGGGGGGCCCAGAGAGGCCCAAGAGACCCAGTACTTC
TRBV2	NA	TRBJ1-4	NA	CASNSAGRANEKLFF	TGTGCCAGCAACTCTGCGGGGCGGGCTAATGAAAAACTGTTTTTT
TRBV5-1	NA	TRBJ1-5	TRBD1	CASNFHRGCNQPQHF	TGCGCCAGCAACTTCCACAGGGGGTGCAATCAGCCCCAGCATTTT
TRBV7-9	NA	TRBJ1-1	TRBD1	CASSLGDRGRGTEAFF	TGTGCCAGCAGCTTAGGGGACAGGGGGCGCGGCACTGAAGCTTTCTTT
TRBV11-2	NA	TRBJ2-2	TRBD2	CASSLAGWGGNTGELFF	TGTGCCAGCAGCTTAGCCGGTTGGGGGGGGAACACCGGGGAGCTGTTTTTT
TRBV7-2	NA	TRBJ2-3	TRBD2	CASSPAGGSVGDTQYF	TGTGCCAGCAGCCCCGCGGGGGGGTCAGTTGGAGATACGCAGTATTTT
TRBV7-9	NA	TRBJ1-2	NA	CASSPSGAEPTYGYRYTF	TGTGCCAGCAGCCCTAGTGGGGCAGAGCCCACCTATGGCTATCGCTACACCTTC
TRBV29-1	NA	TRBJ1-2	NA	CSVEGAYLYGYTF	TGCAGCGTTGAGGGGGCTTACCTCTATGGCTACACCTTC
TRBV14	NA	TRBJ1-1	NA	CASSRQSNTEAFF	TGTGCCAGCAGCCGACAATCGAACACTGAAGCTTTCTTT
TRBV6-2/TRBV6-3	NA	TRBJ1-1	NA	CASSYWDRHTEAFF	TGTGCCAGCAGTTACTGGGACCGTCACACTGAAGCTTTCTTT
TRBV6-5	once	TRBJ1-2	NA	CASTLRGNVDGYTF	TGTGCCAGCACCCTACGGGGAAACGTCGATGGCTACACCTTC
TRBV6-5	once	TRBJ1-6	NA	CASTGQAYNSPLHF	TGTGCCAGCACAGGACAAGCCTATAATTCACCCCTCCACTTT
TRBV5-1	NA	TRBJ1-4	TRBD1	CASSLAGTGDEKLFF	TGCGCCAGCAGCTTGGCCGGGACAGGGGATGAAAAACTGTTTTTT
TRBV3-1/TRBV3-2	NA	TRBJ2-5	NA	CASSQDGGGVRSFIETQYF	TGTGCCAGCAGCCAAGATGGTGGCGGGGTACGGAGTTTCATAGAGACCCAGTACTTC
TRBV7-2	NA	TRBJ1-2	NA	CASSSGRAERGTF	TGTGCCAGCAGCTCGGGGCGTGCCGAGCGGGGCACCTTC
TRBV10-3	NA	TRBJ2-3	NA	CAISQVGLTDTQYF	TGTGCCATCAGTCAAGTAGGGCTCACAGATACGCAGTATTTT
TRBV7-6	NA	TRBJ2-2	TRBD2	CASRRGLAGGTGELFF	TGTGCCAGCAGACGTGGACTAGCGGGGGGGACCGGGGAGCTGTTTTTT
TRBV10-3	NA	TRBJ2-7	TRBD1	CAISDVGTGNYEQYF	TGTGCCATCAGTGATGTTGGGACAGGGAACTACGAGCAGTACTTC
TRBV4-1	many	TRBJ1-5	NA	CASSQVTVTQPQHF	TGCGCCAGCAGCCAAGTTACGGTAACTCAGCCCCAGCATTTT
TRBV2	NA	TRBJ1-5	TRBD1	CASSTQGRNSNQPQHF	TGTGCCAGCAGTACACAGGGGAGAAATAGCAATCAGCCCCAGCATTTT
TRBV7-9	NA	TRBJ1-2	TRBD1	CASSPRGQGVDGYTF	TGTGCCAGCAGCCCTAGGGGACAGGGTGTGGATGGCTACACCTTC
TRBV7-9	few	TRBJ2-2	NA	CASSLYTGELFF	TGTGCCAGCAGTCTATACACCGGGGAGCTGTTTTTT
TRBV7-9	NA	TRBJ1-1	TRBD1	CASSFRQGGTEAFF	TGTGCCAGCAGCTTTCGACAGGGGGGCACTGAAGCTTTCTTT
TRBV10-3	NA	TRBJ2-7	TRBD2	CAISEGLAYEQYF	TGTGCCATCAGTGAGGGACTAGCCTACGAGCAGTACTTC
TRBV10-1	NA	TRBJ1-6	NA	CASSESRGSPLHF	TGCGCCAGCAGTGAGTCCAGAGGCTCACCCCTCCACTTT
TRBV9	NA	TRBJ1-2	NA	CASSVRAYGYTF	TGTGCCAGCAGCGTAAGAGCGTATGGCTACACCTTC
TRBV7-2	NA	TRBJ1-2	NA	CASSPGLSPAGYTF	TGTGCCAGCAGTCCGGGCCTCAGCCCGGCTGGCTACACCTTC
TRBV3-1/TRBV3-2	NA	TRBJ2-7	NA	CASGQFIAEGWDEQYF	TGTGCCAGCGGACAATTTATAGCGGAAGGGTGGGACGAGCAGTACTTC
TRBV11-2	NA	TRBJ1-1	NA	CASRETGGRSMNTEAFF	TGTGCCAGCAGAGAGACGGGCGGGAGGTCAATGAACACTGAAGCTTTCTTT
TRBV23-1	NA	TRBJ1-1	NA	CASRLPRGTEAFF	TGCGCCAGCAGACTCCCCCGGGGGACTGAAGCTTTCTTT
TRBV3-1/TRBV3-2	NA	TRBJ1-2	NA	CASSQAASNYGYTF	TGTGCCAGCAGCCAAGCCGCGTCTAACTATGGCTACACCTTC
TRBV7-2	NA	TRBJ2-3	TRBD2	CASSLSRGGTDTQYF	TGTGCCAGCAGCTTATCTCGGGGGGGCACAGATACGCAGTATTTT
TRBV10-1	NA	TRBJ1-2	NA	CASSPQIDYGYTF	TGCGCCAGCAGTCCACAAATCGACTATGGCTACACCTTC
TRBV4-1	NA	TRBJ1-5	NA	CASSQGRGYQPQHF	TGCGCCAGCAGCCAAGGTCGGGGGTATCAGCCCCAGCATTTT
TRBV30	NA	TRBJ1-5	NA	CAWGVSNQPQHF	TGTGCCTGGGGGGTTTCCAATCAGCCCCAGCATTTT
TRBV6-6	NA	TRBJ1-1	NA	CASSLRQTNTEAFF	TGTGCCAGCAGTCTGCGACAGACTAACACTGAAGCTTTCTTT
TRBV4-2	many	TRBJ2-2	TRBD1	CASSQEDRAGSGELFF	TGTGCCAGCAGCCAAGAGGACAGGGCTGGATCCGGGGAGCTGTTTTTT
TRBV5-1	NA	TRBJ2-7	TRBD1	CASSSGTGDDEQYF	TGCGCCAGCAGCTCCGGGACAGGAGACGACGAGCAGTACTTC
TRBV11-2	NA	TRBJ1-6	NA	CASSLAYNSPLHF	TGTGCCAGCAGCCTAGCCTATAATTCACCCCTCCACTTT
TRBV10-2	NA	TRBJ1-3	NA	CASSESGPGSISGNTIYF	TGCGCCAGCAGTGAGTCAGGCCCAGGGAGTATCTCTGGAAACACCATATATTTT
TRBV18	NA	TRBJ1-4	TRBD1	CASSPDRANEKLFF	TGTGCCAGCTCACCGGACAGGGCTAATGAAAAACTGTTTTTT
TRBV6-1	few	TRBJ2-1	NA	CASSEGSSSYNEQFF	TGTGCCAGCAGTGAAGGTAGCTCCTCCTACAATGAGCAGTTCTTC